The rows below give T cell receptor beta chains drawn from one sample of a study of regulatory T cells in long-lasting Graves disease. Using its own MiXCR run on the multiplex PCR reads, TCRdb lists one record per CDR3 protein. The sample lists more than 650,000 distinct CDR3 sequences; around 30% were seen once. The sequencing here drew on peripheral blood mononuclear cells (PBMCs), taken when the disease was refractory, from a patient treated with antithyroid drugs. All receptors come from a female donor with Graves disease. Each CDR3 is given without its conserved first and last residue. Clone size appears in some rows only: once, few, many, or a class for an expanded clone.

J gene: TRBJ1-2
V gene: TRBV20-1
clone size: few
CDR3 protein: SAPTGGDGYT

J gene: TRBJ2-2
V gene: TRBV30
clone size: few
CDR3 protein: AWRQGDVRELF

J gene: TRBJ1-1
V gene: TRBV28
clone size: few
CDR3 protein: ASSLEGGRPF

J gene: TRBJ2-7
V gene: TRBV28
clone size: many
CDR3 protein: ASSDWTSGKGYEQY

J gene: TRBJ1-1
V gene: TRBV30
clone size: few
CDR3 protein: AWVIGDTEAF

J gene: TRBJ1-1
V gene: TRBV2
clone size: many
CDR3 protein: ASSTTGYAEAF

J gene: TRBJ1-1
V gene: TRBV2
clone size: -
CDR3 protein: ASLPALDTEAL

J gene: TRBJ1-2
V gene: TRBV27
clone size: -
CDR3 protein: ASSLYEGGQANYGYT

J gene: TRBJ2-2
V gene: TRBV7-9
clone size: few
CDR3 protein: ASSLGQGSNTGELF

J gene: TRBJ2-7
V gene: TRBV12-5
clone size: few
CDR3 protein: ASGTPDRFYEQY

J gene: TRBJ1-5
V gene: TRBV6-2/TRBV6-3
clone size: few
CDR3 protein: ASSYSTPQFQPQH

J gene: TRBJ1-1
V gene: TRBV10-3
clone size: -
CDR3 protein: AIRDPGGSMNTEAF

J gene: TRBJ1-3
V gene: TRBV28
clone size: -
CDR3 protein: ASSFKSLGQRINTIY

J gene: TRBJ1-1
V gene: TRBV29-1
clone size: -
CDR3 protein: SVEGGVLTEAF

J gene: TRBJ2-1
V gene: TRBV14
clone size: -
CDR3 protein: ASSQDGLAGTEQF

J gene: TRBJ2-5
V gene: TRBV12-5
clone size: many
CDR3 protein: ASGLSGVPGAQETQY

J gene: TRBJ1-1
V gene: TRBV7-3
clone size: few
CDR3 protein: ASSSDRGMLPPKHVTEAF

J gene: TRBJ2-5
V gene: TRBV27
clone size: -
CDR3 protein: ASSPQGYQETQY

J gene: TRBJ1-2
V gene: TRBV20-1
clone size: -
CDR3 protein: SARDVARGPNYGYT

J gene: TRBJ2-7
V gene: TRBV7-2
clone size: few
CDR3 protein: ASSRDRGFNEQY

J gene: TRBJ2-7
V gene: TRBV14
clone size: -
CDR3 protein: ASSQVYRGYYEQY

J gene: TRBJ1-5
V gene: TRBV20-1
clone size: few
CDR3 protein: SASGDSGSHNQPQH

J gene: TRBJ2-5
V gene: TRBV6-4
clone size: -
CDR3 protein: ASTASAQETQY

J gene: TRBJ1-2
V gene: TRBV7-9
clone size: many
CDR3 protein: ASSFSQGADYGYT

J gene: TRBJ2-7
V gene: TRBV30
clone size: -
CDR3 protein: AWSPRVGRTYEQY

J gene: TRBJ1-2
V gene: TRBV18
clone size: -
CDR3 protein: ASSPPRRPSLSWGYGYT

J gene: TRBJ2-7
V gene: TRBV30
clone size: many
CDR3 protein: AWSGLAAGEQY

J gene: TRBJ2-5
V gene: TRBV6-5
clone size: -
CDR3 protein: ASSWDTGETQY

J gene: TRBJ2-7
V gene: TRBV20-1
clone size: -
CDR3 protein: SVGTSEPYEQY

J gene: TRBJ1-5
V gene: TRBV9
clone size: few
CDR3 protein: ASSVGSGPQPQH

J gene: TRBJ2-5
V gene: TRBV2
clone size: many
CDR3 protein: ASSEGDTRYQETQY

J gene: TRBJ1-2
V gene: TRBV12-3/TRBV12-4
clone size: -
CDR3 protein: ASSPAEGSGYT

J gene: TRBJ1-2
V gene: TRBV19
clone size: few
CDR3 protein: ASSILVGPTNYGYT

J gene: TRBJ2-5
V gene: TRBV30
clone size: few
CDR3 protein: AWSESGTLGETQY

J gene: TRBJ2-7
V gene: TRBV3-1
clone size: many
CDR3 protein: ASSQGVARKKQY

J gene: TRBJ2-2
V gene: TRBV5-1
clone size: -
CDR3 protein: ASSSGLALGELF

J gene: TRBJ1-2
V gene: TRBV19
clone size: few
CDR3 protein: ASSIAGQGSNYGYT

J gene: TRBJ2-2
V gene: TRBV28
clone size: many
CDR3 protein: ASSFRGARTGELF

J gene: TRBJ2-5
V gene: TRBV28
clone size: many
CDR3 protein: ARTDRGFQETQY

J gene: TRBJ1-1
V gene: TRBV2
clone size: -
CDR3 protein: ASSQEPAGPNTEAF

J gene: TRBJ2-5
V gene: TRBV5-6
clone size: -
CDR3 protein: ASSFLRGISVETQY

J gene: TRBJ1-5
V gene: TRBV19
clone size: -
CDR3 protein: ASTRRGSSNQPQH

J gene: TRBJ2-5
V gene: TRBV20-1
clone size: -
CDR3 protein: SARVQGASGRWETQY

J gene: TRBJ2-7
V gene: TRBV27
clone size: -
CDR3 protein: ASTGGRTYEQY

J gene: TRBJ1-4
V gene: TRBV2
clone size: many
CDR3 protein: ASSDRPQTKLF

J gene: TRBJ2-2
V gene: TRBV6-1
clone size: -
CDR3 protein: ASSPGTSGRTNTGELF

J gene: TRBJ1-6
V gene: TRBV6-2/TRBV6-3
clone size: -
CDR3 protein: ASSYSRSAGNSPLH

J gene: TRBJ1-3
V gene: TRBV6-5
clone size: few
CDR3 protein: ASSYGISGNTIY

J gene: TRBJ2-7
V gene: TRBV3-1
clone size: few
CDR3 protein: ASSQDFPVEQY

J gene: TRBJ1-1
V gene: TRBV6-1
clone size: -
CDR3 protein: ASSENTIAF

J gene: TRBJ1-1
V gene: TRBV12-3/TRBV12-4
clone size: many
CDR3 protein: ASRYSDRVNTEAF

J gene: TRBJ1-1
V gene: TRBV30
clone size: -
CDR3 protein: AWSVFSGIEAF

J gene: TRBJ1-1
V gene: TRBV24-1
clone size: few
CDR3 protein: ATSDPLRTEAF

J gene: TRBJ1-5
V gene: TRBV3-1
clone size: -
CDR3 protein: VSSLSGARPQH

J gene: TRBJ1-2
V gene: TRBV30
clone size: -
CDR3 protein: AWTRPGTGVFGYT